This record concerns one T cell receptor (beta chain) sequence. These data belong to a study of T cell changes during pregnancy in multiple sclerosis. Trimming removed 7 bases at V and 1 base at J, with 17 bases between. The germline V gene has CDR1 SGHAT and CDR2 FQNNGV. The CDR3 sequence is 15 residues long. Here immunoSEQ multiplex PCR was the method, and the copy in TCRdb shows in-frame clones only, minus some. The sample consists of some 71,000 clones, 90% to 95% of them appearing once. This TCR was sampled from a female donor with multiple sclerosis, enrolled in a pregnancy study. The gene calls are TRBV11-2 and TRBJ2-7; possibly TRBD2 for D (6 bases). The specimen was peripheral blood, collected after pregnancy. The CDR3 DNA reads TGTGCCAGCACCCCTGGGGGGAAAGGGTCCTACGAGCAGTACTTC. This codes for CASTPGGKGSYEQYF.